These 7 T cell receptor beta chains came from one sample sequenced in a study of shared clonotypes between healthy human individuals. The repertoire was sequenced with immunoSEQ multiplex PCR; TCRdb's copy has only in-frame clones and lacks some. The table lists around 610,000 clones, 90% to 97% of them singletons. Positive CCR7 selection of CD45RO-negative cells yielded the naive CD8 cells, and terminally differentiated effector memory CD45RA+ cells were excluded. The sample was naive CD8+ T cells sorted from blood. These receptors originate from a young woman in good health.

The gene calls are TRBV13 and TRBJ2-7; D uncertain. CDR1 and CDR2 (germline): PRHDT, FYEKMQ (reference sequence). V lost 1 base to trimming and J lost 7 bases, with 11 bases between them. The CDR3 contains 13 residues. The CDR3 DNA follows: TGTGCCAGCAGCTTAGAGGAACGGCGAGAGCAGTACTTC. Translating it yields CASSLEERREQYF.

The rearrangement links TRBV6-5 to TRBJ1-2; TRBD1 might be the D (6 bases). The germline V gene encodes CDR1 MNHEY and CDR2 SVGAGI. Between the trimmed V and J ends, which lost 0 bases and 6 bases, there was a span of 14 bases. CDR3 length: 15 amino acids. CDR3 in DNA: TGTGCCAGCAGTTACTCCTCGACAGGAGGCGATGGCTACACCTTC. This translates into CASSYSSTGGDGYTF.

The gene calls are TRBV6-4 and TRBJ2-1, with 8 positions matching TRBD2. Germline V gene lookup returns CDR1 MRHNA and CDR2 SNTAGT. The CDR3 runs to 15 residues. The J segment lost 8 bases and the V segment lost 3 bases, leaving 9 bases of the junction unmatched. The CDR3 loop reads CASSEFPGLGDEQFF. For the CDR3, the DNA is TGTGCCAGCAGTGAATTCCCGGGACTAGGAGATGAGCAGTTCTTC.

This chain connects TRBV27 to TRBJ2-3, with D possibly TRBD1 on 6 matching bases. The CDR3 is made up of 14 amino acids. V was cut by 3 bases and J by 2 bases, with 9 bases left in between. CDR1 and CDR2 from the germline V gene are MNHEY and SMNVEV (reference sequence). The CDR3 nucleotides read TGTGCCAGCAGTTTTACAGGGACCACAGATACGCAGTATTTT. Its protein product is CASSFTGTTDTQYF.

CDR3 sequence: CASSEVSVKETQYF. CDR3 DNA: TGTGCCAGCAGTGAAGTTTCAGTAAAAGAGACCCAGTACTTC. The chain combines TRBV25-1 with TRBJ2-5; D gene unclear. Germline values: CDR1 MGHDK, CDR2 SYGVNS. V shed 2 bases and J shed 3 bases, with 10 bases lying between them. The length of the CDR3 is 14 residues.

On this clone: Other DNA variants within this sample encode the same CDR3. The V call is TRBV19, the J call TRBJ1-1; D remains unclear. V lost 1 base and J lost 5, with 5 bases in between. This CDR3 is 12 amino acids long. The germline gives CDR1 LNHDA, CDR2 SQIVND (reference sequence). CDR3 in amino acids: CASSIGVTEAFF. The CDR3 nucleotides read TGTGCCAGTAGTATAGGTGTGACTGAAGCTTTCTTT.

This sequence joins TRBV6-5 and TRBJ2-3, with no clear D. The CDR3 has 15 amino acids. Trimming cost V 0 bases and J 1 base, with 8 bases left between them. CDR1 and CDR2 from the germline V gene are MNHEY and SVGAGI. The CDR3 bases are TGTGCCAGCAGTTACTCTTCGCGGCGCACAGATACGCAGTATTTT. Translated, it gives CASSYSSRRTDTQYF.